This record concerns one TCR beta chain sequence. The table came from immunoSEQ multiplex PCR; TCRdb's copy has only in-frame clones and leaves some out. The table records fewer than 350,000 clones, roughly 91% of them present only once. The data derive from a study of blood T cell repertoires in COVID-19. With 3 bases removed from V and 0 bases from J, the gap between germline ends came to 12 bases. The CDR3 has 16 amino acids. Germline lookup yields CDR1 SGHVS and CDR2 FQNEAQ. Residents of about 25 US areas, aged roughly 18 to 89 years, made up the participants. Which cohort a participant joined came from the clinical history participants gave.

The chain links TRBV7-8 to TRBJ1-3; TRBD1 might be the D (6 bases). The sequence derives from a woman aged 35 to 49 with acute COVID-19. Input material: PBMCs or T cells enriched from blood (not recorded which). Written as DNA, the CDR3 is TGTGCCAGCAGCTTTGGACAGCGTAACTCTGGAAACACCATATATTTT. Translation gives CASSFGQRNSGNTIYF.